This T cell receptor (beta chain) stems from a study of CD8+ T cells in alopecia areata. This clone was seen ten or more times. What it binds is unknown. Study results and caveats: Tofacitinib significantly decreased scalp clonality and expanded CD8+ clones among top 100. A large proportion of expanded lesional clones were detected persisting in scalp and blood during tofacitinib. Between patients, shared TCR sequences were less clear than in mice. This was possibly due in part to HLA diversity in the patient population.

Specified treatment: oral pan-JAK inhibitor, 5-10 mg twice daily. PBMCs yielded sorted CD4+ and CD8+ T cells. V shed 0 bases and J shed 2 bases, with 12 bases lying between them. Germline CDR1 and CDR2: SGDLS and YYNGEE. CDR3 length: 15 residues. RNA, once extracted, was reverse transcribed into cDNA for use as the sequencing template. TCRdb keeps only in-frame clones here, not all; method: immunoSEQ multiplex PCR. The profile shows 80,000 to 100,000 clones, roughly two fifths of them singletons. This rearrangement joins TRBV9 to TRBJ2-7; no definite D call. The sequencing here drew on CD8+ T cells sorted from blood, taken at week 24, from a patient treated with tofacitinib. The receptor was derived from a human donor with alopecia areata. The CDR3 reads CASSVGSTTAYEQYF. CDR3 nucleotide sequence: TGTGCCAGCAGCGTAGGGTCTACTACGGCCTACGAGCAGTACTTC. The full variable domain, with the rest looked up from reference TRBV9 and TRBJ2-7, is DSGVTQTPKHLITATGQRVTLRCSPRSGDLSVYWYQQSLDQGLQFLIQYYNGEERAKGNILERFSAQQFPDLHSELNLSSLELGDSALYFCASSVGSTTAYEQYFGPGTRLTVT.